This TCR beta chain was sequenced during a study of blood T cell repertoires in COVID-19. Across the whole study: Acute and convalescent COVID-19 samples came from the United States, Italy and Spain. Sources were T cells, B-cell-depleted T cells, or PBMCs; the material itself was cDNA or gDNA.

Germline V CDR1 and CDR2: SNHLY, FYNNEI. The V gene lost 8 bases and the J gene lost 3 bases, with 14 bases spanning the gap. The CDR3 is 14 residues long. Produced via immunoSEQ multiplex PCR; TCRdb's table is partial and in-frame only. The data show approximately 300,000 clones, with roughly 90% seen just once and 4% held by the top ten. The origin of this receptor is a woman in her fifties or sixties with active or convalescent COVID-19. J is TRBJ1-3 and V is TRBV2; D ambiguous. Material for sequencing was peripheral blood. The CDR3 loop reads CASWEGLYGNTIYF. CDR3 bases: TGTGCCAGCTGGGAGGGCTTGTATGGAAACACCATATATTTT.